Listed below are T cell receptor beta chains from one sample, sequenced in a study of identical twins. TCRdb reanalysed the 5' RACE reads using MiXCR and keeps one entry per CDR3 protein. The table lists over 250,000 distinct CDR3 sequences, just under 9.5% of them singletons, with roughly 7% in the top ten. These data also formed part of another study, on yellow fever vaccine responses in identical twins.

Sequencing was done on a sample of CD8+ T cells sorted from blood. The receptors stem from a young woman in good health. Both conserved end residues are part of each CDR3. The D gene is left open where the match is weak. Clone size is shown for a subset of rows, as once, few, many or a class of expanded clone.

size: many; V: TRBV20-1; J: TRBJ2-7; D: -; DNA: TGCAGTGCCAAGTCGCAGGATTCTACCTACGAGCAGTACTTC; CDR3: CSAKSQDSTYEQYF
size: -; V: TRBV4-2; J: TRBJ2-3; D: TRBD1; DNA: TGTGCCAGCAGCCAAGGTTGGGACAGGGGCACAGATACGCAGTATTTT; CDR3: CASSQGWDRGTDTQYF
size: -; V: TRBV7-6; J: TRBJ2-1; D: -; DNA: TGTGCCAGCAGCTTAGCTTCACAGGGAACCTACAATGAGCAGTTCTTC; CDR3: CASSLASQGTYNEQFF
size: few; V: TRBV11-2; J: TRBJ2-7; D: -; DNA: TGTGCCAGCAGCTTAGACGGATGGGACAAACCCTACGAGCAGTACTTC; CDR3: CASSLDGWDKPYEQYF
size: few; V: TRBV4-3; J: TRBJ1-2; D: -; DNA: TGCGCCAGCAGCCAAGATCTTGATGGCTTATTTGGCTACACCTTC; CDR3: CASSQDLDGLFGYTF
size: -; V: TRBV29-1; J: TRBJ1-2; D: -; DNA: TGCAGCGTTGAGGACCAAGAGGAGGGCTACACCTTC; CDR3: CSVEDQEEGYTF
size: -; V: TRBV4-2; J: TRBJ2-7; D: -; DNA: TGTGCCAGCAGCCTAACGAAGGGAAACGAGCAGTACTTC; CDR3: CASSLTKGNEQYF
size: few; V: TRBV4-1; J: TRBJ2-3; D: -; DNA: TGCGCCAGCAGCCAAGGTCCTTTGGGAACAGATACGCAGTATTTT; CDR3: CASSQGPLGTDTQYF
size: few; V: TRBV7-9; J: TRBJ2-5; D: -; DNA: TGTGCCAGCAGCTTAGCGGAGACCCTCCAAGAGACCCAGTACTTC; CDR3: CASSLAETLQETQYF
size: many; V: TRBV7-9; J: TRBJ2-2; D: TRBD2; DNA: TGTGCCAGCAACTCGGGACTAGCGGGAGAAGGCGGGGAGCTGTTTTTT; CDR3: CASNSGLAGEGGELFF
size: -; V: TRBV14; J: TRBJ2-3; D: -; DNA: TGTGCCAGCAGCCTAGGACAGTTTCTCACAGATACGCAGTATTTT; CDR3: CASSLGQFLTDTQYF
size: many; V: TRBV6-2/TRBV6-3; J: TRBJ2-7; D: -; DNA: TGTGCCAGCAGTTACGGGCTTCGACAAAACTACGAGCAGTACTTC; CDR3: CASSYGLRQNYEQYF
size: -; V: TRBV5-1; J: TRBJ2-7; D: TRBD1; DNA: TGCGCCAGCAGTTCGGACAGGGGCTCCTACGAGCAGTACTTC; CDR3: CASSSDRGSYEQYF
size: few; V: TRBV5-1; J: TRBJ2-3; D: TRBD2; DNA: TGCGCCAGCAGCTTGGCCCTAGCGGGAGGGCCAGATACGCAGTATTTT; CDR3: CASSLALAGGPDTQYF
size: many; V: TRBV5-1; J: TRBJ2-1; D: TRBD2; DNA: TGCGCCAGCAGCCACGGACTAGCGGGGGGTTCTCCCTCCTACAATGAGCAGTTCTTC; CDR3: CASSHGLAGGSPSYNEQFF
size: many; V: TRBV29-1; J: TRBJ2-7; D: -; DNA: TGCAGCGCAATCAAAGTAGGGGCACAGAAGTTTTACGAGCAGTACTTC; CDR3: CSAIKVGAQKFYEQYF
size: many; V: TRBV24-1; J: TRBJ2-1; D: -; DNA: TGTGCCACCAGTGATTTGCGGTTCTACAATGAGCAGTTCTTC; CDR3: CATSDLRFYNEQFF
size: few; V: TRBV5-1; J: TRBJ1-1; D: -; DNA: TGCGCCAGCAGCTTGGGTCAAACTGAAGCTTTCTTT; CDR3: CASSLGQTEAFF
size: -; V: TRBV20-1; J: TRBJ2-1; D: TRBD1; DNA: TGCAGTGCTAGAGAGCGACAGGGGCCTTACAATGAGCAGTTCTTC; CDR3: CSARERQGPYNEQFF
size: many; V: TRBV4-3; J: TRBJ1-1; D: -; DNA: TGCGCCAGCAGCCCTCGGACGGCAAACACTGAAGCTTTCTTT; CDR3: CASSPRTANTEAFF
size: few; V: TRBV4-1; J: TRBJ2-1; D: -; DNA: TGCGCCAGCAGCCAACTCACCGGGACTGGGGACGGCGAGCAGTTCTTC; CDR3: CASSQLTGTGDGEQFF
size: few; V: TRBV4-3; J: TRBJ2-1; D: -; DNA: TGCGCCAGCAGCCAAGTGTTTGAAGGAAGGTCCTACAATGAGCAGTTCTTC; CDR3: CASSQVFEGRSYNEQFF
size: few; V: TRBV19; J: TRBJ2-2; D: -; DNA: TGTGCCAGTAGTATAGACGGCTTTAACACCGGGGAGCTGTTTTTT; CDR3: CASSIDGFNTGELFF
size: many; V: TRBV12-3/TRBV12-4; J: TRBJ2-7; D: -; DNA: TGTGCCAGCGGGTCCTACGAGCAGTACTTC; CDR3: CASGSYEQYF
size: few; V: TRBV4-3; J: TRBJ2-7; D: TRBD2; DNA: TGCGCCAGCAGCCAAGTAGGAGCGGGAGACAAGGAGCAGTACTTC; CDR3: CASSQVGAGDKEQYF
size: -; V: TRBV10-3; J: TRBJ1-2; D: -; DNA: TGTGCCATCAGTGAGCCGGCGAGGTTTCATTACTATGGCTACACCTTC; CDR3: CAISEPARFHYYGYTF
size: -; V: TRBV7-9; J: TRBJ2-3; D: -; DNA: TGTGCCAGCAGCTTTGGTACAGCCCAAGGAGGAGATACGCAGTATTTT; CDR3: CASSFGTAQGGDTQYF
size: -; V: TRBV20-1; J: TRBJ1-2; D: -; DNA: TGCAGTGCTAGGGACACAGGGATCGGCTACACCTTC; CDR3: CSARDTGIGYTF
size: -; V: TRBV29-1; J: TRBJ2-1; D: TRBD1; DNA: TGCAGCGCTCCCTTCGACAGGGTCAATGAGCAGTTCTTC; CDR3: CSAPFDRVNEQFF
size: few; V: TRBV10-2; J: TRBJ1-5; D: -; DNA: TGCGCCAGCAGTGAGAAGAATCAGCCCCAGCATTTT; CDR3: CASSEKNQPQHF
size: few; V: TRBV3-1; J: TRBJ1-2; D: -; DNA: TGTGCCAGCAGCAGGAACAAACAAGACAGGACGAACTATGGCTACACCTTC; CDR3: CASSRNKQDRTNYGYTF
size: few; V: TRBV20-1; J: TRBJ2-3; D: TRBD2; DNA: TGCAGTGCTAGGTCTCTAGCGGGAGATACAGATACGCAGTATTTT; CDR3: CSARSLAGDTDTQYF
size: -; V: TRBV7-2; J: TRBJ2-1; D: TRBD2; DNA: TGTGCCAGCAGCCGGTCGGGGGGGCTCTACAATGAGCAGTTCTTC; CDR3: CASSRSGGLYNEQFF
size: many; V: TRBV11-2; J: TRBJ2-5; D: -; DNA: TGTGCCAGCAGCTTAGAGGCTCAAGTCGGGGAGACCCAGTACTTC; CDR3: CASSLEAQVGETQYF
size: many; V: TRBV20-1; J: TRBJ2-1; D: -; DNA: TGCAGTGCTACCTTCCCGGGGTGGGAGAATGAGCAGTTCTTC; CDR3: CSATFPGWENEQFF
size: few; V: TRBV6-6; J: TRBJ2-5; D: -; DNA: TGTGCCAGCAGTTTGAAAGAGACCCAGTACTTC; CDR3: CASSLKETQYF
size: many; V: TRBV12-3/TRBV12-4; J: TRBJ2-7; D: -; DNA: TGTGCCAGCAGTTTGGGGGGAAGTGGATACGAGCAGTACTTC; CDR3: CASSLGGSGYEQYF
size: few; V: TRBV28; J: TRBJ1-5; D: -; DNA: TGTGCCAGCAGCCCCCGACAGACCCTTCAGCCCCAGCATTTT; CDR3: CASSPRQTLQPQHF
size: few; V: TRBV4-3; J: TRBJ2-1; D: -; DNA: TGCGCCAGCAGCCAAGATAGCCCTAGCGTGGGCAATGAGCAGTTCTTC; CDR3: CASSQDSPSVGNEQFF
size: -; V: TRBV5-6; J: TRBJ1-4; D: -; DNA: TGTGCCAGCAGCATCCTTGATGAAAAACTGTTTTTT; CDR3: CASSILDEKLFF
size: few; V: TRBV3-1; J: TRBJ2-2; D: TRBD2; DNA: TGTGCCAGCAGCCGAAAAAGCGGGAGCAACACCGGGGAGCTGTTTTTT; CDR3: CASSRKSGSNTGELFF
size: few; V: TRBV18; J: TRBJ1-5; D: -; DNA: TGTGCCAGCTCACCATTCAGGGGAAATCAGCCCCAGCATTTT; CDR3: CASSPFRGNQPQHF
size: -; V: TRBV4-3; J: TRBJ2-7; D: -; DNA: TGCGCCAGCAGCCAGGCTGGGACACCCCCCTACGAGCAGTACTTC; CDR3: CASSQAGTPPYEQYF
size: many; V: TRBV7-9; J: TRBJ2-1; D: TRBD2; DNA: TGTGCCAGCAGCGTAGGGACTACCCCGAGCTATGAGCAGTTCTTC; CDR3: CASSVGTTPSYEQFF
size: -; V: TRBV6-2/TRBV6-3; J: TRBJ2-1; D: -; DNA: TGTGCCAGCAGTTCCGGGAGAGGGGGCCTATACAATGAGCAGTTCTTC; CDR3: CASSSGRGGLYNEQFF
size: many; V: TRBV4-2; J: TRBJ2-1; D: -; DNA: TGTGCCAGCAGCCATCCTCAGGCCGATGAGCAGTTCTTC; CDR3: CASSHPQADEQFF